This TCR beta chain is from a study of blood T cell repertoires in COVID-19. About the research overall: PBMCs, B-cell-depleted T cells, or T cells were the source of the cDNA or gDNA that made up the material.

A single count supports this clone. In the original analysis: Nucleated cell counts were estimated from reference gene primer amplification. Some clones are missing from TCRdb's copy, which holds only in-frame ones; the method was immunoSEQ multiplex PCR. V and J calls and clone size come straight from that table; D and trimming were deduced from the DNA. The sample lists some 100,000 clones, 65% to 90% occurring once. Germline values: CDR1 MRHNA, CDR2 SNTAGT. V was pared by 5 bases and J by 2 bases, with 4 bases of the junction left unmatched. The CDR3 sequence is 14 residues long. Enrolled through a virtual design, the participants were between roughly 18 and 95 years of age and came from around 25 US areas. What the recovered Cohort 3 donors had was two negative PCRs, clearance, or symptom resolution.

This TCR derives from a woman aged 45-59 years who had recovered from COVID-19. The rearrangement uses TRBV6-4 and TRBJ2-3; TRBD2 aligns across 7 bases. The specimen was PBMCs or T cells enriched from blood (not recorded which). In nucleotides, the CDR3 is TGTGCCAGCAGTTTAGCGGGCACCACAGATACGCAGTATTTT. Translated, it gives CASSLAGTTDTQYF.